This TCR beta chain stems from a study of chronic HIV infection and antiretroviral therapy. This CDR3 comprises 15 residues. Trimming left V 5 bases short and J 5 bases short, with 17 bases between. Germline CDR1 MNHEY, CDR2 SVGEGT. A single record per CDR3 protein comes from TCRdb applying MiXCR to the 5' RACE reads. The table shows about 38,000 distinct CDR3 sequences, with 8.2% occurring only once. The sequenced material came from peripheral blood. The TCR originated in an adult who had HIV and had not received antiretroviral therapy, or was an uninfected healthy control (not recorded which). The chain combines TRBV6-2 or TRBV6-3 with TRBJ2-3; D gene ambiguous. The CDR3 DNA is TGTGCCAGCAGTAACTTCGAGTCGCTAGGAGATACGCAGTATTTT. Its translation is CASSNFESLGDTQYF.